A selection of T cell receptor beta chains follows, all from one sample in a study of blood T cell repertoires in COVID-19. Repertoires were generated with immunoSEQ multiplex PCR, while TCRdb's copy carries only in-frame clones and drops some. The profile shows about 23,000 clones, about 83% of them singletons. Sequencing was done on a sample of peripheral blood. The receptors here all came from a man between 65 and 85 years old with acute or convalescent COVID-19. The CDR3 runs from the conserved cysteine through the conserved F or W. A D gene is named only where the DNA matches it firmly. Expanded clones are given a class, and other clones once, few, many or no size at all.

V gene: TRBV11-3
D gene: TRBD2
J gene: TRBJ2-2
clone size: .
CDR3 protein: CASSPGTSGTRELFF
CDR3 DNA: TGTGCCAGCAGCCCCGGGACTAGCGGGACTAGGGAGCTGTTTTTT

V gene: TRBV28
D gene: TRBD1
J gene: TRBJ1-5
clone size: .
CDR3 protein: CASRPTGGEQPQHF
CDR3 DNA: TGTGCCAGCAGACCGACAGGGGGCGAGCAGCCCCAGCATTTT

V gene: TRBV6-5
D gene: TRBD2
J gene: TRBJ2-5
clone size: once
CDR3 protein: CASNRREGRETQYF
CDR3 DNA: TGTGCCAGCAATCGGCGGGAGGGCCGAGAGACCCAGTACTTC

V gene: TRBV19
D gene: TRBD1
J gene: TRBJ1-2
clone size: .
CDR3 protein: CASIPLGQFYGYTF
CDR3 DNA: TGTGCCAGTATCCCATTGGGACAGTTCTATGGCTACACCTTC

V gene: TRBV7-2
D gene: TRBD2
J gene: TRBJ2-5
clone size: .
CDR3 protein: CASSPGLRGVAETQYF
CDR3 DNA: TGTGCCAGCAGCCCCGGACTGCGGGGGGTAGCGGAGACCCAGTACTTC

V gene: TRBV28
D gene: .
J gene: TRBJ1-2
clone size: .
CDR3 protein: CASSTIRRGRKDGYTF
CDR3 DNA: TGTGCCAGCTCTACTATTCGCAGGGGACGGAAGGATGGCTACACCTTC

V gene: TRBV5-6
D gene: .
J gene: TRBJ1-2
clone size: .
CDR3 protein: CASSLGATVYGYTF
CDR3 DNA: TGTGCCAGCAGCTTGGGGGCGACAGTCTATGGCTACACCTTC

V gene: TRBV7-9
D gene: .
J gene: TRBJ1-5
clone size: .
CDR3 protein: CASSASAGRPEPQHF
CDR3 DNA: TGTGCCAGCAGCGCGAGTGCGGGGCGGCCGGAGCCCCAGCATTTT

V gene: TRBV9
D gene: .
J gene: TRBJ2-1
clone size: .
CDR3 protein: CASSARLADSYNEQFF
CDR3 DNA: TGTGCCAGCAGCGCTCGTTTAGCGGACTCCTACAATGAGCAGTTCTTC

V gene: TRBV25-1
D gene: TRBD1
J gene: TRBJ1-4
clone size: .
CDR3 protein: CASSGPTGSHEKLFF
CDR3 DNA: TGTGCCAGCAGTGGGCCGACAGGGTCTCATGAAAAACTGTTTTTT

V gene: TRBV6-5
D gene: TRBD1
J gene: TRBJ2-2
clone size: .
CDR3 protein: CAIPEGASGELFF
CDR3 DNA: TGTGCCATCCCCGAGGGGGCTTCCGGGGAGCTGTTTTTT

V gene: TRBV4-2
D gene: .
J gene: TRBJ2-1
clone size: once
CDR3 protein: CASSQGIHNEQFF
CDR3 DNA: TGTGCCAGCAGCCAGGGCATTCACAATGAGCAGTTCTTC

V gene: TRBV7-2
D gene: .
J gene: TRBJ2-1
clone size: .
CDR3 protein: CASSHPPGTGNNEQFF
CDR3 DNA: TGTGCCAGCAGCCACCCCCCCGGGACTGGAAACAATGAGCAGTTCTTC

V gene: TRBV4-3
D gene: .
J gene: TRBJ1-1
clone size: .
CDR3 protein: CASSAVRDTEAFF
CDR3 DNA: TGCGCCAGCAGCGCAGTTCGGGACACTGAAGCTTTCTTT

V gene: TRBV3-1/TRBV3-2
D gene: TRBD2
J gene: TRBJ2-1
clone size: .
CDR3 protein: CASSHSGGGYNEQFF
CDR3 DNA: TGTGCCAGCAGCCATAGCGGGGGGGGGTACAATGAGCAGTTCTTC

V gene: TRBV30
D gene: .
J gene: TRBJ2-5
clone size: once
CDR3 protein: CAWSVGALRRETQYF
CDR3 DNA: TGTGCCTGGAGTGTTGGGGCTTTACGCCGGGAGACCCAGTACTTC

V gene: TRBV7-2
D gene: TRBD2
J gene: TRBJ2-7
clone size: .
CDR3 protein: CASSFEEAGGSKYF
CDR3 DNA: TGTGCCAGCAGCTTCGAGGAAGCGGGGGGGAGCAAGTACTTC

V gene: TRBV7-2
D gene: .
J gene: TRBJ1-5
clone size: .
CDR3 protein: CASSLGDTYSNQPQHF
CDR3 DNA: TGTGCCAGCAGCTTAGGGGACACCTATAGCAATCAGCCCCAGCATTTT

V gene: TRBV18
D gene: TRBD2
J gene: TRBJ2-2
clone size: .
CDR3 protein: CASSPPISGRGGELFF
CDR3 DNA: TGTGCCAGCTCACCACCGATTAGCGGGAGAGGCGGGGAGCTGTTTTTT

V gene: TRBV20-1
D gene: .
J gene: TRBJ1-1
clone size: once
CDR3 protein: CSASLEAEAFF
CDR3 DNA: TGCAGTGCTAGCTTAGAGGCGGAAGCTTTCTTT

V gene: TRBV18
D gene: .
J gene: TRBJ1-6
clone size: .
CDR3 protein: CASSPGAPGHMPLHF
CDR3 DNA: TGTGCCAGCTCACCGGGGGCCCCGGGGCATATGCCCCTCCACTTT

V gene: TRBV12-5
D gene: .
J gene: TRBJ2-3
clone size: .
CDR3 protein: CASGLPGLTRDTQYF
CDR3 DNA: TGTGCTAGTGGTTTGCCGGGACTGACGAGGGATACGCAGTATTTT